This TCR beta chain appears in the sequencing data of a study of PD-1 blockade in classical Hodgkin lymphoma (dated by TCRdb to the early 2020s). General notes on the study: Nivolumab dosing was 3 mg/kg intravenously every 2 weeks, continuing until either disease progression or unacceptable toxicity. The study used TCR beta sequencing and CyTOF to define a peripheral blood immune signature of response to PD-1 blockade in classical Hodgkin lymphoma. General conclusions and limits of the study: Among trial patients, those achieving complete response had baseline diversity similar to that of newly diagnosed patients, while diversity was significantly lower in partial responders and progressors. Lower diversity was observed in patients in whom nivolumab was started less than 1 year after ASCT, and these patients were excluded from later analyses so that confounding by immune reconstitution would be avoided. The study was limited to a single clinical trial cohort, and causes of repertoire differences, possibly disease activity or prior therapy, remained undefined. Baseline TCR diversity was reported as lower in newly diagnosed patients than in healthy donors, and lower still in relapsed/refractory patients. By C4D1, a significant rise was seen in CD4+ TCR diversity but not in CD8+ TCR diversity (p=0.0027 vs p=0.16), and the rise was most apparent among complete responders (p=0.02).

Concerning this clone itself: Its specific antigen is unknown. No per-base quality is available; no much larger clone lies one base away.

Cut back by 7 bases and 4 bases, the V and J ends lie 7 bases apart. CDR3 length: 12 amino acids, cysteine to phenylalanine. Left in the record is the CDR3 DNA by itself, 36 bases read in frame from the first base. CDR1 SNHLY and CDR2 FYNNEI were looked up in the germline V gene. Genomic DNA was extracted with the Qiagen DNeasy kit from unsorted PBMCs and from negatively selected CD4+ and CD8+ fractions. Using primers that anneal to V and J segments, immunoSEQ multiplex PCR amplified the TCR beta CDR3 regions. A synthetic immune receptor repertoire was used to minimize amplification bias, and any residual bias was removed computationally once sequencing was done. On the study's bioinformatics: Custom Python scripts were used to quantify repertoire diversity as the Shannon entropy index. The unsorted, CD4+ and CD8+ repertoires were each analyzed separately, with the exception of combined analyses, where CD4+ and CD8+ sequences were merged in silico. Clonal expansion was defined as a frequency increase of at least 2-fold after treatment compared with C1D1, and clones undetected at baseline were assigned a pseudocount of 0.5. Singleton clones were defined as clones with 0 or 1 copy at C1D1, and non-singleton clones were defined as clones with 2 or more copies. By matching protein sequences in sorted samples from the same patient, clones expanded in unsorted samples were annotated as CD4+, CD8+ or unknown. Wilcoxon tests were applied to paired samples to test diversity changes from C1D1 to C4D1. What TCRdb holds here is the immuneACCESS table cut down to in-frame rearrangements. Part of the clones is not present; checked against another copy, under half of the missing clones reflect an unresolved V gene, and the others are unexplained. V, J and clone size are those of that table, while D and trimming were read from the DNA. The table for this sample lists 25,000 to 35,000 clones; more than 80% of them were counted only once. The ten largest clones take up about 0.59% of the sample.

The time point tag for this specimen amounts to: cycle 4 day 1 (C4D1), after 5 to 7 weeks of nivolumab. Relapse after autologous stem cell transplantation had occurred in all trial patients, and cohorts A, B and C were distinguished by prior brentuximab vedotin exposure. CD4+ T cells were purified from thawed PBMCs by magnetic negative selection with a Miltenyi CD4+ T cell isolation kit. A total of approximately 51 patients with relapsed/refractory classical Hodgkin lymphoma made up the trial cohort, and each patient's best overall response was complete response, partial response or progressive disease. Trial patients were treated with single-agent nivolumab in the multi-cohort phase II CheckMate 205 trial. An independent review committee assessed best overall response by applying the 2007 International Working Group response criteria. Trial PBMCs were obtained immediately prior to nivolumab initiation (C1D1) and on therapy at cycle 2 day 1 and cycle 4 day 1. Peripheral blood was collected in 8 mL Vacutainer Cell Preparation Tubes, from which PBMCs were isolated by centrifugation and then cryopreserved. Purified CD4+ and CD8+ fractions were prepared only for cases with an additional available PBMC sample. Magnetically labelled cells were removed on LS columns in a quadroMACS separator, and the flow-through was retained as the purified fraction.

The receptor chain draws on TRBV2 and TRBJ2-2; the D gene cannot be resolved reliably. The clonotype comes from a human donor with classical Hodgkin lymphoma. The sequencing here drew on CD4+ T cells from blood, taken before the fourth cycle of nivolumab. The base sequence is TGTGCCAGCAACGTGCCCACCGGGGAGCTGTTTTTT. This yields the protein CASNVPTGELFF.